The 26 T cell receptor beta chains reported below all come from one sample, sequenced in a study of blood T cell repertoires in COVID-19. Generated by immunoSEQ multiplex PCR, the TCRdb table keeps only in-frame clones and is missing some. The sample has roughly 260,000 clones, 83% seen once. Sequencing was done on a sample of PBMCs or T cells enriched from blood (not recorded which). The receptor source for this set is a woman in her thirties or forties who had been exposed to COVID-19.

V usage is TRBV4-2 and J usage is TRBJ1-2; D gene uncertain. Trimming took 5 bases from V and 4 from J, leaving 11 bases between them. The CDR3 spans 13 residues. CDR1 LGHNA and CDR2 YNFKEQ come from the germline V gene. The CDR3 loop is CASSSTDGYGYTF. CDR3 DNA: TGTGCCAGCAGCTCAACAGATGGCTATGGCTACACCTTC.

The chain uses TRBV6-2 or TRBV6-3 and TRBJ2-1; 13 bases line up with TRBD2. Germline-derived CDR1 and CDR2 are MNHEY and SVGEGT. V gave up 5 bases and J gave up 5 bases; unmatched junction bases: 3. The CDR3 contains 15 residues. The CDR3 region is CASSGGLAGDNEQFF. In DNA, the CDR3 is TGTGCCAGCAGTGGTGGACTAGCGGGGGACAATGAGCAGTTCTTC.

CDR3 sequence: CASSLAQGAYTGELFF. CDR3 coding DNA: TGCGCCAGCAGCTTGGCGCAGGGGGCTTACACCGGGGAGCTGTTTTTT. This chain connects TRBV5-1 to TRBJ2-2; 8 bases align to TRBD1. The V segment lost 0 bases and the J segment 3 bases; nucleotides outside the gene matches: 4. Germline CDR1 reads SGHRS; CDR2 reads YFSETQ. The CDR3 sequence is 16 residues long.

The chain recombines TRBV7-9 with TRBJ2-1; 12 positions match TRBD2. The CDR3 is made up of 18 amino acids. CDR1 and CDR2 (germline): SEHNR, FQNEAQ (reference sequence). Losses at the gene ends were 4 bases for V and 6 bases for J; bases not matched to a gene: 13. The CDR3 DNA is TGTGCCAGCAGCTCGCGACTAGCGGGGGCCGACTTGGGCAATGAGCAGTTCTTC. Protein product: CASSSRLAGADLGNEQFF.

The CDR3 nucleotides read TGCGCCAGCAGCTTGGAGGGCGGAGGGCCCCAGCATTTT. Amino acid sequence: CASSLEGGGPQHF. The chain carries TRBV5-1 and TRBJ1-5; D is uncertain. Germline CDR1 reads SGHRS; CDR2 reads YFSETQ. The CDR3 is 13 amino acids. V lost 0 bases and J 9 bases, leaving 10 bases between the germline ends. Full variable domain (missing parts from reference TRBV5-1 and TRBJ1-5): KAGVTQTPRYLIKTRGQQVTLSCSPISGHRSVSWYQQTPGQGLQFLFEYFSETQRNKGNFPGRFSGRQFSNSRSEMNVSTLELGDSALYLCASSLEGGGPQHFGDGTRLSIL.

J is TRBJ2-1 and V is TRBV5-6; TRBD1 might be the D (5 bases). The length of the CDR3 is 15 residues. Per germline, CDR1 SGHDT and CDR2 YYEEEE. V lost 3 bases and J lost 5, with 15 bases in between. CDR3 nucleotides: TGTGCCAGCAGCTCCCCGGGCAGGGCGAACAATGAGCAGTTCTTC. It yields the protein CASSSPGRANNEQFF.

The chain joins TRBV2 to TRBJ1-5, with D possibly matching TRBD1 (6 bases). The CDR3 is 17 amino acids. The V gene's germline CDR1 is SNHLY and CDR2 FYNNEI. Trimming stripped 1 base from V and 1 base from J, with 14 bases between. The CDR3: CASSEGLPQGSNQPQHF. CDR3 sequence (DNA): TGTGCCAGCAGTGAAGGGCTACCCCAGGGGAGCAATCAGCCCCAGCATTTT.

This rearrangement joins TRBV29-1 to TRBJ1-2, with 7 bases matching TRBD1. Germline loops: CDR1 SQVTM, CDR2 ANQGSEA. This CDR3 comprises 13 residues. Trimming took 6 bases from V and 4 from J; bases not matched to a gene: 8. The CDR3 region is CSVGQAGGYGYTF. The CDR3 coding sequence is TGCAGCGTCGGACAGGCCGGGGGCTATGGCTACACCTTC.

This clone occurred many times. The chain's CDR3 is CASSWQGVKNTEAFF. The CDR3 DNA reads as TGCGCCAGCAGCTGGCAGGGGGTCAAGAACACTGAAGCTTTCTTT. The rearrangement joins TRBV5-1 to TRBJ1-1; 7 bases are shared with TRBD1. The CDR3 spans 15 residues. J lost 1 base, V lost 3 bases, and 6 bases had no gene match. The germline gives CDR1 SGHRS, CDR2 YFSETQ.

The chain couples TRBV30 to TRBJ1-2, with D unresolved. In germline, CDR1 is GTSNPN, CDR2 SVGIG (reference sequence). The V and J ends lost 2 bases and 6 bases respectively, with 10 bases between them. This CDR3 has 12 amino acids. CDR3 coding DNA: TGTGCCTGGAGTTCCCTAACGCATGGCTACACCTTC. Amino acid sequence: CAWSSLTHGYTF.

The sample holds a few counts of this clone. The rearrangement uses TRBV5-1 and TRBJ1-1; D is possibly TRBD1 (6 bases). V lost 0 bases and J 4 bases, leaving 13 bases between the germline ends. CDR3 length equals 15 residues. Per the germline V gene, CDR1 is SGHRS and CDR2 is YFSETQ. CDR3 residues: CASSLAQGKSTEAFF. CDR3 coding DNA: TGCGCCAGCAGCTTGGCGCAGGGGAAAAGCACTGAAGCTTTCTTT. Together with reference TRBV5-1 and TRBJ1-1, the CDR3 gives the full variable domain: KAGVTQTPRYLIKTRGQQVTLSCSPISGHRSVSWYQQTPGQGLQFLFEYFSETQRNKGNFPGRFSGRQFSNSRSEMNVSTLELGDSALYLCASSLAQGKSTEAFFGQGTRLTVV.

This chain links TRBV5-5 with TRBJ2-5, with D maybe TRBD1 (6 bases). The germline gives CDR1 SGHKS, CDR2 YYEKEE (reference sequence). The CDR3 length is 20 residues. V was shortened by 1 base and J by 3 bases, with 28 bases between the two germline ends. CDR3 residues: CASSLRVIGVGASFEETQYF. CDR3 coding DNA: TGTGCCAGCAGCTTGAGGGTAATCGGGGTGGGGGCTTCCTTCGAAGAGACCCAGTACTTC. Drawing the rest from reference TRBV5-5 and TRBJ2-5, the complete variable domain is DAGVTQSPTHLIKTRGQQVTLRCSPISGHKSVSWYQQVLGQGPQFIFQYYEKEERGRGNFPDRFSARQFPNYSSELNVNALLLGDSALYLCASSLRVIGVGASFEETQYFGPGTRLLVL.

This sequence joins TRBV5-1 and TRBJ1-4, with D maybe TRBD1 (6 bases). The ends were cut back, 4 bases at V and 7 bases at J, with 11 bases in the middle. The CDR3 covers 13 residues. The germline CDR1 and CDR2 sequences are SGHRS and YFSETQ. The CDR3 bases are TGCGCCAGCAGCGACAGGTTAAGTGAAAAACTGTTTTTT. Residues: CASSDRLSEKLFF.

For the CDR3, the DNA is TGTGCCAGTAGTTTACCCCCGGGACAGGGGGCAGATACGCAGTATTTT. Protein sequence: CASSLPPGQGADTQYF. This chain uses TRBV19 with TRBJ2-3; 11 bases fit TRBD1. With 5 bases clipped from V and 4 bases from J, the junction kept 8 bases outside the gene matches. Per germline, CDR1 LNHDA and CDR2 SQIVND (reference sequence). This CDR3 has 16 residues. The full variable domain, in which reference TRBV19 and TRBJ2-3 provide the parts outside the CDR3, is DGGITQSPKYLFRKEGQNVTLSCEQNLNHDAMYWYRQDPGQGLRLIYYSQIVNDFQKGDIAEGYSVSREKKESFPLTVTSAQKNPTAFYLCASSLPPGQGADTQYFGPGTRLTVL.

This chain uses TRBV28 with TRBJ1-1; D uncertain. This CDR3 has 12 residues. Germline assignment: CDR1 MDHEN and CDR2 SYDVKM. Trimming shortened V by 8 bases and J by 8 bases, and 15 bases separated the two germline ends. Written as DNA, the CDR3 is TGTGCCAGCCGGGAGGCGGCACAAGAAGCTTTCTTT. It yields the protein CASREAAQEAFF.

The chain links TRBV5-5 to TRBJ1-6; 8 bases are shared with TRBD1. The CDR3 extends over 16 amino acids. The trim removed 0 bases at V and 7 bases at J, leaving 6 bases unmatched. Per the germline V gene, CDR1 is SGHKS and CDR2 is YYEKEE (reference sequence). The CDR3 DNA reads TGTGCCAGCAGCTTGGGACAGGGGATGGGGAATTCACCCCTCCACTTT. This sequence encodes CASSLGQGMGNSPLHF. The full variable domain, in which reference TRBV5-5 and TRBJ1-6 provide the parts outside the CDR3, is DAGVTQSPTHLIKTRGQQVTLRCSPISGHKSVSWYQQVLGQGPQFIFQYYEKEERGRGNFPDRFSARQFPNYSSELNVNALLLGDSALYLCASSLGQGMGNSPLHFGNGTRLTVT.

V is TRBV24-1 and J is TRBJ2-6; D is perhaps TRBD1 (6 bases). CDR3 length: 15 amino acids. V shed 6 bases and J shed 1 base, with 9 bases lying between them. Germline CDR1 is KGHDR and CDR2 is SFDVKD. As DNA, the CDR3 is TGTGCCACCAGTCCCAGGGGATCTGGGGCCAACGTCCTGACTTTC. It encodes CATSPRGSGANVLTF.

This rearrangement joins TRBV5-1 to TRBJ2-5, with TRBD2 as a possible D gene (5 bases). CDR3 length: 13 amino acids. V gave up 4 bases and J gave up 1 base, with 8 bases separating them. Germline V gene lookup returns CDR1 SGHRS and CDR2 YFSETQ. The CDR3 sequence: CASSPGSQETQYF. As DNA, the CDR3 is TGCGCCAGCAGCCCGGGGTCCCAAGAGACCCAGTACTTC.

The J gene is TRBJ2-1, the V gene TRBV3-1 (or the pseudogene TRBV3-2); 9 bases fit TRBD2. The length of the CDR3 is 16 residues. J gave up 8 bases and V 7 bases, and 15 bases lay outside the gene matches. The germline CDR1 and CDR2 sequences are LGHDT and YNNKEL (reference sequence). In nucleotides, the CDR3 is TGTGCCAGCAAGAGGAGCGGGGGGAAGAGCCTCGATGAGCAGTTCTTC. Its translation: CASKRSGGKSLDEQFF.

CDR3 coding DNA: TGTGCCATCAGCCGTAGCGGGGCTGAGCAGTACTTC. This gives the protein CAISRSGAEQYF. V and J are TRBV10-3 and TRBJ2-7; 8 bases are a match to TRBD2. V was clipped by 6 bases and J by 7 bases; unmatched bases: 5. Germline lookup yields CDR1 ENHRY and CDR2 SYGVKD. CDR3 length equals 12 residues.

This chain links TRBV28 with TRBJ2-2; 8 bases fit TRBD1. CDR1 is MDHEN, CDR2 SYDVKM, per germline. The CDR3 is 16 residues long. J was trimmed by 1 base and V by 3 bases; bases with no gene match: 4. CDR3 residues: CASSLGGQVNTGELFF. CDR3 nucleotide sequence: TGTGCCAGCAGTTTGGGGGGACAGGTGAACACCGGGGAGCTGTTTTTT.

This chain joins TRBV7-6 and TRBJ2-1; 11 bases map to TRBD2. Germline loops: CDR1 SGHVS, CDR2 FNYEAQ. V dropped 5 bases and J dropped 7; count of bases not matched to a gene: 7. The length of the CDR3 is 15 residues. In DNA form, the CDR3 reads TGTGCCAGCAGCAAGCTAGCGGGGGGCGGAAATGAGCAGTTCTTC. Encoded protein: CASSKLAGGGNEQFF.

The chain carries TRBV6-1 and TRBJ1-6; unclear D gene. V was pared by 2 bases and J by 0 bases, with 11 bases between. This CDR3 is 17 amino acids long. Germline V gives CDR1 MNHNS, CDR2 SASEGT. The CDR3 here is CASSERGWSSYNSPLHF. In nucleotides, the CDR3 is TGTGCCAGCAGTGAACGCGGGTGGAGCTCCTATAATTCACCCCTCCACTTT.

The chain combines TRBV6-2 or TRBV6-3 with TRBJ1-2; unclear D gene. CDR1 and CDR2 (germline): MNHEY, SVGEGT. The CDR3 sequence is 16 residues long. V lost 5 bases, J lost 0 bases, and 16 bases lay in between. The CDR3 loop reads CASSPREGGPNYGYTF. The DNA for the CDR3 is TGTGCCAGCAGTCCCCGGGAGGGCGGTCCTAACTATGGCTACACCTTC.

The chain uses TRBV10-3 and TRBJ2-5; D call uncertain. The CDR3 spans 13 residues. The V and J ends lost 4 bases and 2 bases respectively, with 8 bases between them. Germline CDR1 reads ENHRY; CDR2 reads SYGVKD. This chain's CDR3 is CAISVTAQETQYF. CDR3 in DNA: TGTGCCATCAGTGTCACTGCTCAAGAGACCCAGTACTTC.

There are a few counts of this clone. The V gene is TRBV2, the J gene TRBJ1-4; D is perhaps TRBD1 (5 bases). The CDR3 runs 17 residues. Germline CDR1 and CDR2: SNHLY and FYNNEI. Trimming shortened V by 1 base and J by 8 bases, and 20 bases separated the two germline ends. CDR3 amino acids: CASSEEGATFRDEKLFF. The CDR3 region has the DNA TGTGCCAGCAGTGAAGAAGGGGCCACCTTCAGAGACGAAAAACTGTTTTTT.